Below are 22 T cell receptor beta chains sequenced from a single sample in a study of blood T cell repertoires in COVID-19. Sequencing was performed with immunoSEQ multiplex PCR; in TCRdb, only in-frame clones are kept and a portion is missing. The table shows 240,000 or so clones, with about 70% occurring only once. Sample: peripheral blood. These receptors were obtained from a woman older than 75 with acute or convalescent COVID-19.

The chain carries TRBV3-1 (or the pseudogene TRBV3-2) and TRBJ2-7; D gene ambiguous. The CDR3 runs 14 residues. Trimming took 0 bases from V and 0 from J, leaving 6 bases between them. Per germline, CDR1 LGHDT and CDR2 YNNKEL (reference sequence). CDR3 nucleotide sequence: TGTGCCAGCAGCCAAGAACGCGGCTCCTACGAGCAGTACTTC. Its protein is CASSQERGSYEQYF.

The gene calls are TRBV6-5 and TRBJ2-7; 9 bases match TRBD1. The CDR3 runs to 15 residues. The V gene's germline CDR1 is MNHEY and CDR2 SVGAGI. With V trimmed by 2 bases and J by 3 bases, 5 bases remained unmatched. In nucleotides, the CDR3 is TGTGCCAGCAGTTACGCCACAGGGGGCGTCTACGAGCAGTACTTC. Translated, it gives CASSYATGGVYEQYF.

The CDR3 reads CASSRGGAGETQYF. The CDR3 region has the DNA TGTGCCAGCAGTCGCGGGGGGGCCGGGGAGACCCAGTACTTC. The chain uses TRBV6-5 and TRBJ2-5, with TRBD2 identical over 9 bases. The V gene end was trimmed by 5 bases and the J gene end by 5 bases; junction bases not matched to a gene: 6. From germline, CDR1 is MNHEY and CDR2 SVGAGI. This CDR3 contains 14 residues.

The chain is built from TRBV20-1 and TRBJ2-2, with D tentatively TRBD1 (5 bases). CDR1 and CDR2 from the germline V gene are DFQATT and SNEGSKA (reference sequence). The CDR3 contains 13 residues. The ends were cut back, 3 bases at V and 9 bases at J, with 14 bases in the middle. The CDR3 coding sequence is TGCAGTGCTAGTAAGGGGTCGTCTCGGGAGCTGTTTTTT. Protein sequence: CSASKGSSRELFF.

For this clone: In the same sample, other DNA sequences code for this CDR3. The chain joins TRBV7-9 to TRBJ1-5; D remains ambiguous. Between the trimmed V and J ends, which lost 4 bases and 2 bases, there was a span of 6 bases. The CDR3 length is 13 residues. Germline V gene lookup returns CDR1 SEHNR and CDR2 FQNEAQ (reference sequence). The CDR3 loop reads CASSSSGNQPQHF. In nucleotides, the CDR3 is TGTGCCAGCAGCTCGTCGGGCAATCAGCCCCAGCATTTT.

The CDR3 coding sequence is TGTGCCTGGAGAGGGGCCGCTAGCACAGATACGCAGTATTTT. It encodes CAWRGAASTDTQYF. The chain has TRBV30 and TRBJ2-3; maybe TRBD1 (5 bases). V lost 3 bases and J 0 bases, leaving 10 bases between the germline ends. The V gene's germline CDR1 is GTSNPN and CDR2 SVGIG (reference sequence). CDR3 length: 14 residues.

The chain employs TRBV6-5 and TRBJ1-2; a weak D match, TRBD1 (5 bases). The CDR3 runs 14 residues. Per the germline V gene, CDR1 is MNHEY and CDR2 is SVGAGI. Between the trimmed V and J ends, which lost 10 bases and 4 bases, there was a span of 19 bases. The CDR3 reads CATTSGPVSYGYTF. CDR3 nucleotide sequence: TGTGCCACCACTTCAGGGCCTGTGAGCTATGGCTACACCTTC.

The J gene is TRBJ2-7, the V gene TRBV18, with D perhaps matching TRBD1 (6 bases). This CDR3 comprises 16 residues. The V and J ends lost 0 bases and 2 bases respectively, with 14 bases between them. Germline values: CDR1 KGHSH, CDR2 LQKENI. As DNA, the CDR3 is TGTGCCAGCTCACCACCGGTGAACAGGGCCGCCTACGAGCAGTACTTC. Its translation is CASSPPVNRAAYEQYF.

This clone ranks as medium-sized. The rearrangement uses TRBV4-3 and TRBJ2-6; D gene uncertain. Trimming shortened V by 0 bases and J by 0 bases, and 3 bases separated the two germline ends. CDR1 is LGHNA, CDR2 YSLEER, per germline. This CDR3 has 15 residues. CDR3: CASSQDNSGANVLTF. The CDR3 coding sequence is TGCGCCAGCAGCCAAGATAACTCTGGGGCCAACGTCCTGACTTTC.

The genes are TRBV7-9 and TRBJ1-3, with 7 bases aligning to TRBD1. Germline lookup yields CDR1 SEHNR and CDR2 FQNEAQ (reference sequence). CDR3 length: 17 residues. Germline trimming cut 0 bases from V and 4 bases from J; bases unmatched to any gene: 9. The DNA for the CDR3 is TGTGCCAGCAGCTTAGCGGGGAACCCGGGACAGGGAAACACCATATATTTT. Translation: CASSLAGNPGQGNTIYF. The whole variable domain, remainder taken from reference TRBV7-9 and TRBJ1-3, is DTGVSQNPRHKITKRGQNVTFRCDPISEHNRLYWYRQTLGQGPEFLTYFQNEAQLEKSRLLSDRFSAERPKGSFSTLEIQRTEQGDSAMYLCASSLAGNPGQGNTIYFGEGSWLTVV.

This clone was found a few times. In DNA, the CDR3 is TGTGCCAGCAGCTTATATGCGGGGGGGAGCTCCTACAATGAGCAGTTCTTC. This codes for CASSLYAGGSSYNEQFF. The V gene is TRBV7-8, the J gene TRBJ2-1; 9 bases match TRBD2. The length of the CDR3 is 17 residues. V trimming: 2 bases; J trimming: 0 bases; junction bases outside the gene matches: 5. Germline CDR1 is SGHVS and CDR2 is FQNEAQ.

The chain has TRBV5-1 and TRBJ2-1; D perhaps matches TRBD2 (5 bases). Germline V gives CDR1 SGHRS, CDR2 YFSETQ. There are 15 residues in the CDR3. The V end was cut by 5 bases, the J end by 2 bases, with 14 bases between. Here the CDR3 reads CASRTIIATYNEQFF. DNA for the CDR3: TGCGCCAGCAGAACTATAATAGCGACCTACAATGAGCAGTTCTTC.

V gene TRBV5-1 combines with J gene TRBJ2-7; 16 positions match TRBD2. Germline CDR1 is SGHRS and CDR2 is YFSETQ. J gave up 5 bases and V 2 bases, and 1 base lay outside the gene matches. The CDR3 loop spans 15 amino acids. This CDR3 is CASSFGTSGRDEQYF. The CDR3 bases are TGCGCCAGCAGCTTCGGGACTAGCGGGAGGGACGAGCAGTACTTC.

CDR3 in amino acids: CASNPAGEQETQYF. The CDR3 nucleotides read TGTGCCAGCAACCCAGCGGGGGAGCAAGAGACCCAGTACTTC. The chain employs TRBV6-5 and TRBJ2-5; 8 positions match TRBD2. The germline V gene encodes CDR1 MNHEY and CDR2 SVGAGI. J gave up 2 bases and V 7 bases, and 6 bases lay outside the gene matches. The CDR3 consists of 14 residues.

This sequence joins TRBV5-1 and TRBJ2-1, with 7 bases matching TRBD2. From germline, CDR1 is SGHRS and CDR2 YFSETQ. This CDR3 spans 15 amino acids. V gave up 3 bases and J gave up 2 bases; unmatched junction bases: 5. CDR3 in amino acids: CASSSSGGPYNEQFF. In nucleotides, the CDR3 is TGCGCCAGCAGCTCTTCGGGAGGACCCTACAATGAGCAGTTCTTC.

The sample holds many counts of this clone. This chain connects TRBV3-1 (or the pseudogene TRBV3-2) to TRBJ2-7; 8 positions match TRBD2. The V and J ends lost 1 base and 3 bases, in that order; junction bases with no gene match: 5. Germline V lookup: CDR1 LGHDT, CDR2 YNNKEL (reference sequence). The CDR3 loop spans 15 amino acids. DNA for the CDR3: TGTGCCAGCAGCCAAGCCCGGGAGGGATTCTACGAGCAGTACTTC. This sequence encodes CASSQAREGFYEQYF.

The CDR3 DNA sequence: TGCGCCAGCCTGCAAACTTTTGAGCAGTTCTTC. Protein: CASLQTFEQFF. The V gene is TRBV10-2, the J gene TRBJ2-1; D is ambiguous. The length of the CDR3 is 11 residues. V lost 8 bases and J 9 bases, leaving 11 bases between the germline ends. Germline V CDR1 and CDR2: WSHSY, SAAADI.

The chain carries TRBV7-9 and TRBJ1-6; 11 positions agree with TRBD1. The V segment lost 6 bases and the J segment 7 bases; nucleotides outside the gene matches: 2. This CDR3 comprises 14 residues. CDR1 and CDR2 from the germline V gene are SEHNR and FQNEAQ (reference sequence). The CDR3 is CASRGQGENSPLHF. The CDR3, as DNA: TGTGCCAGCAGGGGACAGGGGGAGAATTCACCCCTCCACTTT.

The chain uses TRBV7-6 and TRBJ2-3, with D perhaps matching TRBD1 (6 bases). The CDR3 is 14 amino acids. Germline CDR1 is SGHVS and CDR2 is FNYEAQ. Trimming removed 5 bases from V and 0 bases from J, with 9 bases in between. CDR3: CASSQGHSTDTQYF. The DNA for the CDR3 is TGTGCCAGCAGCCAGGGACACAGCACAGATACGCAGTATTTT.

The CDR3 region is CAWSVQGAQPQHF. The CDR3 nucleotides are TGTGCCTGGAGTGTACAAGGGGCTCAGCCCCAGCATTTT. This chain links TRBV30 with TRBJ1-5; D may be TRBD1 (5 bases). The CDR3 runs to 13 residues. The germline CDR1 and CDR2 sequences are GTSNPN and SVGIG (reference sequence). V lost 0 bases, J lost 6 bases, and 9 bases lay in between.

The chain has TRBV6-6 and TRBJ2-2; 9 bases are shared with TRBD2. The V gene's germline CDR1 is MNHNY and CDR2 SVGAGI (reference sequence). The CDR3 covers 16 residues. Trimming took 2 bases from V and 7 from J; bases not matched to a gene: 8. The CDR3 nucleotides read TGTGCCAGCAGTTACCGGGCGGGAGGGCCAAACGGGGAGCTGTTTTTT. Translation: CASSYRAGGPNGELFF.

Notes on this clone: The sample holds other DNA sequences that translate to the same CDR3. This chain connects TRBV12-5 to TRBJ2-2; no clear D. V was cut by 4 bases and J by 6 bases, with 6 bases left in between. Germline V lookup: CDR1 LGHNT, CDR2 FRNRAP. This CDR3 is 12 amino acids long. The CDR3 reads CASGSLPGELFF. CDR3 sequence (DNA): TGTGCTAGTGGTTCTCTCCCCGGGGAGCTGTTTTTT.